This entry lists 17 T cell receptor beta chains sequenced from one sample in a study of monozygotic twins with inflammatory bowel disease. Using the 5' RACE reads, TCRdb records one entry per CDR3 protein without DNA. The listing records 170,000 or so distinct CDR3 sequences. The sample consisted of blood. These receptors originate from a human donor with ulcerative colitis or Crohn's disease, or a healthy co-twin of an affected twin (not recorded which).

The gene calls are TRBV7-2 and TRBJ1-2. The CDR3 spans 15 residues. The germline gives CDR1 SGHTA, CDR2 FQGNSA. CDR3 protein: CASSPEGAHNYGYTF.

The chain's CDR3 is CASSSPRDYEQYF. The V call is TRBV7-9, the J call TRBJ2-7; TCRdb reports TRBD1, a call that lacks DNA to check it against. The V gene's germline CDR1 is SEHNR and CDR2 FQNEAQ (reference sequence). The CDR3 is made up of 13 amino acids.

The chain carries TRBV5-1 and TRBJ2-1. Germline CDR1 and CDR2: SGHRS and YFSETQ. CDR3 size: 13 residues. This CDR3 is CASSLGQRVEQFF.

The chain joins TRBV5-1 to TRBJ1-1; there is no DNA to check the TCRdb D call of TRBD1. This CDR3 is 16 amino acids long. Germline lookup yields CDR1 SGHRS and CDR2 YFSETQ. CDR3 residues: CASSLVGNRDNTEAFF.

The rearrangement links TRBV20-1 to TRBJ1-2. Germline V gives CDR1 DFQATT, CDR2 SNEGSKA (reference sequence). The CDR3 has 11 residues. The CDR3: CSVYYSDGYTF.

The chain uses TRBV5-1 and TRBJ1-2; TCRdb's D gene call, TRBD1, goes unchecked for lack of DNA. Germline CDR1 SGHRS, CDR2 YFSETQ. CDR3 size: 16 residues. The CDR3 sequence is CASSVGVGGVGYGYTF.

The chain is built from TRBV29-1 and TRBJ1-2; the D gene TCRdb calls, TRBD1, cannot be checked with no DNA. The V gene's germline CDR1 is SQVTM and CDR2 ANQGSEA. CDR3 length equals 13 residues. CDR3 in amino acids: CSVEDPGQPGYTF.

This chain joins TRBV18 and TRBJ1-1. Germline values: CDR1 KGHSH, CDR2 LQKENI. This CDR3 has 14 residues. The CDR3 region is CASSPPYGALEAFF.

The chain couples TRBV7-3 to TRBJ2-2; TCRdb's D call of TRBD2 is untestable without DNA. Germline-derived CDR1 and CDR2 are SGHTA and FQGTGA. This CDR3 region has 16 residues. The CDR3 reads CASSLKAGGNTGELFF.

The CDR3 is CASSAHGLDYEQYF. This sequence joins TRBV28 and TRBJ2-7. This CDR3 region has 14 residues. Germline V gives CDR1 MDHEN, CDR2 SYDVKM.

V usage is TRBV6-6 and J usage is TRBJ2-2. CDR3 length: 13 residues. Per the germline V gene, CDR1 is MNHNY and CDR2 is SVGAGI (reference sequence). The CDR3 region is CASSYQYTGELFF.

The CDR3 spells CASSQSTGSITEAFF. The chain combines TRBV5-1 with TRBJ1-1; TCRdb gives TRBD1 as the D gene, but with no DNA this cannot be confirmed. Germline assignment: CDR1 SGHRS and CDR2 YFSETQ. The length of the CDR3 is 15 residues.

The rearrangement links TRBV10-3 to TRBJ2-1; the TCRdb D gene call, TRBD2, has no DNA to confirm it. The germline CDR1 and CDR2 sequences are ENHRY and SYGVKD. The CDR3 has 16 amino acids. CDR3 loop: CAINPGTSGAYNEQFF.

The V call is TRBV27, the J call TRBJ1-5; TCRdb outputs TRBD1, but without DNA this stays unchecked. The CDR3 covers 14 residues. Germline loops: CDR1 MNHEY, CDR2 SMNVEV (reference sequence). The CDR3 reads CASSWTGYQQPQHF.

This chain's CDR3 is CASSKSRQGTEKLFF. The genes are TRBV21-1 and TRBJ1-4; TCRdb proposes TRBD1, but this gene call is untestable without DNA. TRBV21-1 is marked as a pseudogene. CDR3 size: 15 residues.

The CDR3 protein is CASSSRRLAGGQYF. The chain carries TRBV12-3 or TRBV12-4 and TRBJ2-3; TCRdb lists TRBD2, though no DNA is available to test this call. The CDR3 length is 14 residues.

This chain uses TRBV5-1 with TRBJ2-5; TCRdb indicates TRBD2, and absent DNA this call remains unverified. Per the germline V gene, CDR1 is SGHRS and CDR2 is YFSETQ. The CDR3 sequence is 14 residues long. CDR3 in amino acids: CASSLVEGVETQYF. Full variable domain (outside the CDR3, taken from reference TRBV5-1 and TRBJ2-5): KAGVTQTPRYLIKTRGQQVTLSCSPISGHRSVSWYQQTPGQGLQFLFEYFSETQRNKGNFPGRFSGRQFSNSRSEMNVSTLELGDSALYLCASSLVEGVETQYFGPGTRLLVL.